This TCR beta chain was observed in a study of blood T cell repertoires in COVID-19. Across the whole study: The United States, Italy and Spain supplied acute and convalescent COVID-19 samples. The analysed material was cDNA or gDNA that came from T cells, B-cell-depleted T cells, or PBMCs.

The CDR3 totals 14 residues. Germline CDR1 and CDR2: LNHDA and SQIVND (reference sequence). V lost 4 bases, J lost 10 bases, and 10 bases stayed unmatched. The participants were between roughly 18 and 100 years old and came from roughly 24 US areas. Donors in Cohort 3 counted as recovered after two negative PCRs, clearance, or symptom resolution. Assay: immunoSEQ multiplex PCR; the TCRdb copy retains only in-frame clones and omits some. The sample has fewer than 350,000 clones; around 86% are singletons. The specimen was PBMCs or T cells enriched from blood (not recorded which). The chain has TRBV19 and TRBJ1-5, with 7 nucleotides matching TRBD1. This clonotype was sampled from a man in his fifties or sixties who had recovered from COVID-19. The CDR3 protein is CASSRRQGSLPQHF. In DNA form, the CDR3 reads TGTGCCAGTAGTAGACGACAGGGTAGCCTTCCCCAGCATTTT. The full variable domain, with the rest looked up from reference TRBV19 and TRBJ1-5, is DGGITQSPKYLFRKEGQNVTLSCEQNLNHDAMYWYRQDPGQGLRLIYYSQIVNDFQKGDIAEGYSVSREKKESFPLTVTSAQKNPTAFYLCASSRRQGSLPQHFGDGTRLSIL.